Below, one TCR beta chain is given with its context. Its cognate antigen has yet to be identified. No much larger clone is present one base from it, and per-base qualities are unavailable. A multiplexed two-step PCR with Vbeta-specific forward primers and Jbeta-specific reverse primers was used to amplify the TCRbeta CDR3 regions. Through the immunoSEQ service, TCRbeta libraries were sequenced on an Illumina instrument. In the original analysis: V, D and J genes were assigned using IMGT annotation, and counts were corrected for multiplex PCR bias using synthetic CDR3 analogues. In the immunoSEQ Analyzer, repertoire clonality was calculated as one minus the normalized Shannon entropy. Clonal expansion was defined using Fisher's exact test with Benjamini-Hochberg false discovery rate control and a two-tailed threshold of P<0.01. Imported from immuneACCESS, the table was reduced by TCRdb to in-frame sequences with V and J called. These copies leave out some clones; in studies compared against another copy, an unresolved V gene accounts for under half, and the cause of the remainder is not known. V and J calls and clone size follow that table, whereas D and trimming were derived from the DNA. The sample yields some 10,000 clones; approximately 89% were counted once. The ten top clones hold about 0.4% of the sample.

These data come from a study of regulatory dendritic cells for organ transplantation (dated by TCRdb to about 2017). Describing the broader study: Monocytes were cultured with vitamin D3 on days 0 and 4 and with IL-10 on day 4 to generate regulatory dendritic cells. On day 6, LPS was added to the DC cultures to test how the DCs responded to a strong maturation-inducing agent. Sorted naive and memory CD4+ and CD8+ T cells had their TCRbeta repertoires sequenced both before and after allostimulation with either regulatory or mature dendritic cells.

Including cysteine and phenylalanine, the CDR3 has 14 amino acids. Only the CDR3 DNA is retained, 42 bases long and in frame from the first base. The V end gives up 2 bases and the J end 4 bases, leaving 7 bases in the junction not matched to a gene. The germline V gene encodes CDR1 SQVTM and CDR2 ANQGSEA. Sorted T cell subsets were CFSE-labeled and co-cultured for approximately 5 days with allogeneic regulatory or mature dendritic cells at a 1:10 DC:T ratio. Naive T cells were sorted as CD45RA+ and memory T cells as CD45RO+ CD4+ or CD8+ cells by FACS. The T cells used for TCR sequencing were obtained from two healthy control subjects. Genomic DNA was extracted with the Qiagen DNeasy Blood & Tissue Kit. Here is what the overall study found, with its caveats: Of the resting subsets, memory CD8+ T cells had the largest number of alloreactive TCR clonotypes. Only a couple of subjects were sequenced, and considerable between-individual heterogeneity in the alloreactive memory CD8+ T cell pool was noted by the authors. Repertoires were highly diverse in naive CD4+ and CD8+ T cells, less diverse in memory cells, and most oligoclonal in memory CD8+ cells. In both subjects, allostimulation led to expansion of memory CD8+ clones, though the expansion induced by regulatory dendritic cells appeared to be more limited than that induced by mature dendritic cells.

The source material was naive CD8+ T cells from blood cultured with dendritic cells. The cell subset or site label on this specimen signifies: CD45RA+ naive T cells. The TCR originated in a human donor in good health. The sequence joins TRBV29-1 to TRBJ1-2; TRBD1 lines up with 7 middle nucleotides. The CDR3 amino acid sequence is: CSVEFQGGTYGYTF. The DNA sequence follows: TGCAGCGTTGAATTTCAAGGGGGCACCTATGGCTACACCTTC. The full variable domain, completed from the reference TRBV29-1 and TRBJ1-2 proteins outside the CDR3, reads SAVISQKPSRDICQRGTSLTIQCQVDSQVTMMFWYRQQPGQSLTLIATANQGSEATYESGFVIDKFPISRPNLTFSTLTVSNMSPEDSSIYLCSVEFQGGTYGYTFGSGTRLTVV.